This is a list of T cell receptor beta chains from one sample in a study of T cell responses to AZD1222 COVID-19 vaccine. Produced via immunoSEQ multiplex PCR; TCRdb's table is partial and in-frame only. The table has fewer than 120,000 clones, approximately 92% seen once. The sample here was peripheral blood, taken 28 days after the second AZD1222 dose. The source is an adult who received the AZD1222 COVID-19 vaccine. CDR3s include the opening cysteine and the closing phenylalanine or tryptophan. The order of the fields is D gene, V gene, clone size, J gene, CDR3 protein, CDR3 DNA. A D gene is named only where the DNA matches it firmly. Rows give clone size only sometimes, using once, few, many, or a class for an expanded clone.

d_gene: NA
v_gene: TRBV18
abundance: NA
j_gene: TRBJ1-1
CDR3aa: CASSPSSDTEAFF
CDR3nt: TGTGCCAGCTCACCTTCCAGTGACACTGAAGCTTTCTTT

d_gene: TRBD2
v_gene: TRBV6-5
abundance: NA
j_gene: TRBJ2-3
CDR3aa: CASSRGGRSTDTQYF
CDR3nt: TGTGCCAGCAGCCGCGGGGGGAGGAGCACAGATACGCAGTATTTT

d_gene: NA
v_gene: TRBV24-1
abundance: NA
j_gene: TRBJ2-3
CDR3aa: CATSDLASGSTDTQYF
CDR3nt: TGTGCCACCAGTGATTTGGCCAGCGGTAGCACAGATACGCAGTATTTT

d_gene: NA
v_gene: TRBV2
abundance: NA
j_gene: TRBJ1-4
CDR3aa: CASSGAEVAENEKLFF
CDR3nt: TGTGCCAGCAGTGGGGCAGAGGTCGCAGAAAATGAAAAACTGTTTTTT

d_gene: NA
v_gene: TRBV20-1
abundance: once
j_gene: TRBJ1-2
CDR3aa: CSASTVVRPEDGYTF
CDR3nt: TGCAGTGCTAGTACTGTCGTGCGTCCGGAAGATGGCTACACCTTC

d_gene: NA
v_gene: TRBV6-2/TRBV6-3
abundance: NA
j_gene: TRBJ1-6
CDR3aa: CASSYGEALNSPLHF
CDR3nt: TGTGCCAGCAGTTACGGGGAGGCTCTAAATTCACCCCTCCACTTT

d_gene: NA
v_gene: TRBV18
abundance: NA
j_gene: TRBJ2-2
CDR3aa: CASSPPERVVGELFF
CDR3nt: TGTGCCAGCTCACCACCGGAGAGGGTGGTCGGGGAGCTGTTTTTT

d_gene: NA
v_gene: TRBV6-5
abundance: once
j_gene: TRBJ2-3
CDR3aa: CASSPVGGRADTQYF
CDR3nt: TGTGCCAGCAGTCCCGTCGGAGGACGGGCAGATACGCAGTATTTT

d_gene: NA
v_gene: TRBV11-3
abundance: NA
j_gene: TRBJ2-5
CDR3aa: CASSAYREETQYF
CDR3nt: TGTGCCAGCAGCGCGTACAGGGAAGAGACCCAGTACTTC

d_gene: NA
v_gene: TRBV7-8
abundance: once
j_gene: TRBJ1-1
CDR3aa: CASSLRGGGNTEAFF
CDR3nt: TGTGCCAGCAGCTTACGTGGGGGAGGGAACACTGAAGCTTTCTTT

d_gene: NA
v_gene: TRBV5-4
abundance: NA
j_gene: TRBJ2-2
CDR3aa: CASSIDRAGTGELFF
CDR3nt: TGTGCCAGCAGCATCGATCGCGCGGGCACCGGGGAGCTGTTTTTT

d_gene: TRBD1
v_gene: TRBV5-6
abundance: once
j_gene: TRBJ1-5
CDR3aa: CASSGTGGRNQPQHF
CDR3nt: TGTGCCAGCAGCGGGACAGGGGGTAGGAATCAGCCCCAGCATTTT

d_gene: TRBD1
v_gene: TRBV7-9
abundance: NA
j_gene: TRBJ2-1
CDR3aa: CASSLVAGQGYNEQFF
CDR3nt: TGTGCCAGCAGCTTAGTCGCGGGACAGGGGTACAATGAGCAGTTCTTC

d_gene: NA
v_gene: TRBV4-2
abundance: NA
j_gene: TRBJ2-1
CDR3aa: CASSQDPRSYNEQFF
CDR3nt: TGTGCCAGCAGCCAAGACCCGCGCTCTTACAATGAGCAGTTCTTC

d_gene: NA
v_gene: TRBV7-2
abundance: NA
j_gene: TRBJ1-2
CDR3aa: CASSLGRGNYGYTF
CDR3nt: TGTGCCAGCAGCTTAGGGCGGGGAAACTATGGCTACACCTTC

d_gene: TRBD2
v_gene: TRBV10-3
abundance: once
j_gene: TRBJ2-2
CDR3aa: CATQGREGTGELFF
CDR3nt: TGTGCCACCCAGGGCAGGGAGGGCACCGGGGAGCTGTTTTTT

d_gene: NA
v_gene: TRBV7-9
abundance: NA
j_gene: TRBJ1-3
CDR3aa: CASSLRGAFSGNTIYF
CDR3nt: TGTGCCAGCAGCTTACGGGGAGCCTTCTCTGGAAACACCATATATTTT

d_gene: TRBD1
v_gene: TRBV3-1/TRBV3-2
abundance: NA
j_gene: TRBJ2-7
CDR3aa: CASRQQGAGYEQYF
CDR3nt: TGTGCCAGCAGACAACAGGGGGCTGGCTACGAGCAGTACTTC

d_gene: NA
v_gene: TRBV19
abundance: NA
j_gene: TRBJ1-1
CDR3aa: CASTGWAEAFF
CDR3nt: TGTGCCAGTACAGGGTGGGCTGAAGCTTTCTTT

d_gene: NA
v_gene: TRBV6-5
abundance: NA
j_gene: TRBJ1-2
CDR3aa: CASKGLYGYTF
CDR3nt: TGTGCCAGCAAGGGCCTCTATGGCTACACCTTC

d_gene: NA
v_gene: TRBV10-2
abundance: NA
j_gene: TRBJ1-4
CDR3aa: CASSEFDRGPDGKLFF
CDR3nt: TGCGCCAGCAGTGAGTTCGACCGTGGCCCAGATGGAAAACTGTTTTTT

d_gene: NA
v_gene: TRBV5-1
abundance: NA
j_gene: TRBJ2-1
CDR3aa: CASSLGSGVAYNEQFF
CDR3nt: TGCGCCAGCAGCTTGGGTTCGGGGGTGGCCTACAATGAGCAGTTCTTC

d_gene: TRBD1
v_gene: TRBV9
abundance: NA
j_gene: TRBJ2-2
CDR3aa: CASSGGTGTNTGELFF
CDR3nt: TGTGCCAGCAGCGGAGGGACAGGGACTAACACCGGGGAGCTGTTTTTT

d_gene: NA
v_gene: TRBV28
abundance: NA
j_gene: TRBJ1-5
CDR3aa: CASSFPGRDVSQPQHF
CDR3nt: TGTGCCAGCAGTTTCCCAGGGAGGGATGTGAGTCAGCCCCAGCATTTT

d_gene: TRBD2
v_gene: TRBV5-1
abundance: NA
j_gene: TRBJ2-3
CDR3aa: CASSGQTSVDTDTQYF
CDR3nt: TGCGCCAGCAGCGGCCAGACTAGCGTTGACACAGATACGCAGTATTTT

d_gene: NA
v_gene: TRBV19
abundance: NA
j_gene: TRBJ1-5
CDR3aa: CASRGSGAAINQPQHF
CDR3nt: TGTGCCAGTAGGGGTTCAGGGGCCGCTATCAATCAGCCCCAGCATTTT

d_gene: NA
v_gene: TRBV12-3/TRBV12-4
abundance: NA
j_gene: TRBJ1-2
CDR3aa: CASSLSSAGYTF
CDR3nt: TGTGCCAGCAGTTTATCTTCCGCTGGCTACACCTTC

d_gene: TRBD1
v_gene: TRBV6-5
abundance: NA
j_gene: TRBJ1-2
CDR3aa: CASRKGTGIGYTF
CDR3nt: TGTGCCAGCAGAAAAGGGACAGGGATCGGCTACACCTTC

d_gene: TRBD2
v_gene: TRBV2
abundance: NA
j_gene: TRBJ2-5
CDR3aa: CASSVIAGGAAETQYF
CDR3nt: TGTGCCAGCAGTGTTATAGCGGGGGGGGCTGCGGAGACCCAGTACTTC

d_gene: NA
v_gene: TRBV3-1/TRBV3-2
abundance: NA
j_gene: TRBJ2-7
CDR3aa: CASSREGGRAHEQYF
CDR3nt: TGTGCCAGCAGCCGAGAGGGGGGCAGGGCACACGAGCAGTACTTC

d_gene: NA
v_gene: TRBV27
abundance: NA
j_gene: TRBJ2-1
CDR3aa: CASSLPGHYNEQFF
CDR3nt: TGTGCCAGCAGTTTACCCGGACACTACAATGAGCAGTTCTTC

d_gene: NA
v_gene: TRBV7-2
abundance: NA
j_gene: TRBJ2-5
CDR3aa: CASSRDQQWTQYF
CDR3nt: TGTGCCAGCAGCCGAGACCAACAGTGGACCCAGTACTTC

d_gene: TRBD1
v_gene: TRBV7-9
abundance: NA
j_gene: TRBJ2-2
CDR3aa: CASSLGQGYTGELFF
CDR3nt: TGTGCCAGCAGCTTGGGACAGGGATACACCGGGGAGCTGTTTTTT

d_gene: TRBD1
v_gene: TRBV7-4
abundance: NA
j_gene: TRBJ1-4
CDR3aa: CASSPDRAPYEKLFF
CDR3nt: TGTGCCAGCAGCCCAGACAGGGCGCCCTATGAAAAACTGTTTTTT

d_gene: NA
v_gene: TRBV3-1/TRBV3-2
abundance: NA
j_gene: TRBJ1-2
CDR3aa: CASSQADGYTF
CDR3nt: TGTGCCAGCAGCCAGGCAGATGGCTACACCTTC

d_gene: TRBD1
v_gene: TRBV5-6
abundance: NA
j_gene: TRBJ1-4
CDR3aa: CASSWIRTGGHEKLFF
CDR3nt: TGTGCCAGCAGCTGGATTCGGACAGGGGGACATGAAAAACTGTTTTTT

d_gene: TRBD1
v_gene: TRBV2
abundance: NA
j_gene: TRBJ2-3
CDR3aa: CASSGQGASTDTQYF
CDR3nt: TGTGCCAGCAGCGGACAGGGGGCTAGCACAGATACGCAGTATTTT

d_gene: TRBD1
v_gene: TRBV5-6
abundance: NA
j_gene: TRBJ2-1
CDR3aa: CASSLNQGAASEQFF
CDR3nt: TGTGCCAGCAGCTTGAATCAGGGGGCCGCAAGTGAGCAGTTCTTC

d_gene: NA
v_gene: TRBV5-8
abundance: NA
j_gene: TRBJ1-4
CDR3aa: CASSLGDRLIQLFF
CDR3nt: TGTGCCAGCAGCTTGGGCGACAGGCTGATTCAACTGTTTTTT

d_gene: NA
v_gene: TRBV4-2
abundance: NA
j_gene: TRBJ2-7
CDR3aa: CASSQDMAPQGGGEQYF
CDR3nt: TGTGCCAGCAGCCAAGATATGGCCCCCCAAGGGGGAGGTGAGCAGTACTTC

d_gene: TRBD1
v_gene: TRBV7-8
abundance: NA
j_gene: TRBJ2-4
CDR3aa: CASSELTGQVAKNIQYF
CDR3nt: TGTGCCAGCAGCGAATTAACCGGACAGGTAGCCAAAAACATTCAGTACTTC

d_gene: TRBD2
v_gene: TRBV10-3
abundance: NA
j_gene: TRBJ2-7
CDR3aa: CATGGTGMYEQYF
CDR3nt: TGTGCCACGGGAGGGACTGGGATGTACGAGCAGTACTTC

d_gene: NA
v_gene: TRBV29-1
abundance: once
j_gene: TRBJ2-5
CDR3aa: CSVVREETQYF
CDR3nt: TGCAGCGTTGTTAGGGAAGAGACCCAGTACTTC

d_gene: TRBD1
v_gene: TRBV7-2
abundance: NA
j_gene: TRBJ1-1
CDR3aa: CASSLYQGDTEAFF
CDR3nt: TGTGCCAGCAGCCTATACCAGGGGGACACTGAAGCTTTCTTT

d_gene: NA
v_gene: TRBV6-5
abundance: NA
j_gene: TRBJ1-1
CDR3aa: CASSYSRGLFPEAFF
CDR3nt: TGTGCCAGCAGTTACTCGCGGGGTCTCTTCCCTGAAGCTTTCTTT

d_gene: NA
v_gene: TRBV4-1
abundance: NA
j_gene: TRBJ2-1
CDR3aa: CASSQVRLAINNEQFF
CDR3nt: TGCGCCAGCAGCCAAGTAAGGCTAGCGATTAACAATGAGCAGTTCTTC

d_gene: TRBD1
v_gene: TRBV4-3
abundance: NA
j_gene: TRBJ2-3
CDR3aa: CASSQGQGGGTDTQYF
CDR3nt: TGCGCCAGCAGCCAAGGTCAAGGGGGCGGCACAGATACGCAGTATTTT

d_gene: TRBD1
v_gene: TRBV11-2
abundance: once
j_gene: TRBJ1-4
CDR3aa: CASSFSGGREKLFF
CDR3nt: TGTGCCAGCAGCTTTTCAGGGGGGCGGGAAAAACTGTTTTTT

d_gene: NA
v_gene: TRBV5-1
abundance: NA
j_gene: TRBJ2-6
CDR3aa: CASSLGTASGANVLTF
CDR3nt: TGCGCCAGCAGCCTGGGAACAGCGTCTGGGGCCAACGTCCTGACTTTC

d_gene: TRBD1
v_gene: TRBV7-9
abundance: NA
j_gene: TRBJ1-4
CDR3aa: CASSLGQGDKLFF
CDR3nt: TGTGCCAGCAGCCTCGGACAGGGTGACAAACTGTTTTTT

d_gene: NA
v_gene: TRBV10-3
abundance: NA
j_gene: TRBJ1-1
CDR3aa: CAISVGGMNTEAFF
CDR3nt: TGTGCCATCAGTGTCGGGGGGATGAACACTGAAGCTTTCTTT

d_gene: NA
v_gene: TRBV5-1
abundance: NA
j_gene: TRBJ1-3
CDR3aa: CASSLMPSGNTIYF
CDR3nt: TGCGCCAGCAGCTTAATGCCCTCTGGAAACACCATATATTTT

d_gene: NA
v_gene: TRBV6-5
abundance: NA
j_gene: TRBJ2-3
CDR3aa: CASSYPETDTQYF
CDR3nt: TGTGCCAGCAGTTACCCCGAAACAGATACGCAGTATTTT

d_gene: NA
v_gene: TRBV12-3/TRBV12-4
abundance: NA
j_gene: TRBJ2-1
CDR3aa: CASSLRNEQFF
CDR3nt: TGTGCCAGCAGTTTGAGGAATGAGCAGTTCTTC

d_gene: NA
v_gene: TRBV5-1
abundance: NA
j_gene: TRBJ2-5
CDR3aa: CASSLPGLQETQYF
CDR3nt: TGCGCCAGCAGCTTACCGGGGCTCCAAGAGACCCAGTACTTC

d_gene: TRBD1
v_gene: TRBV2
abundance: NA
j_gene: TRBJ1-4
CDR3aa: CASSPGQGYEKLFF
CDR3nt: TGTGCCAGCAGTCCGGGACAGGGGTATGAAAAACTGTTTTTT

d_gene: TRBD1
v_gene: TRBV4-2
abundance: NA
j_gene: TRBJ1-4
CDR3aa: CASSPTGQGLRKLFF
CDR3nt: TGTGCCAGCAGCCCAACCGGACAGGGGTTGCGGAAACTGTTTTTT

d_gene: TRBD1
v_gene: TRBV27
abundance: few
j_gene: TRBJ1-5
CDR3aa: CASSSIQGTASIGNQPQHF
CDR3nt: TGTGCCAGCAGTTCCATACAGGGGACAGCCTCTATAGGCAATCAGCCCCAGCATTTT